This TCR beta chain emerged from a study of CD8+ T cells in alopecia areata. General observations from the study: Normal skin's resident alphabeta T cells are sequenced alongside lesional scalp T cells. Lesional scalp displayed greater clonality than normal scalp, most notably in alopecia totalis/universalis.

On this clone: The antigen is undetermined.

The germline V gene has CDR1 SGHRS and CDR2 YFSETQ. With V trimmed by 4 bases and J by 5 bases, 9 bases remained unmatched. The length of the CDR3 is 15 residues. The authors sorted CD4+ cells into CD25+CD127- cells for five or six patients. Peripheral blood and lesional scalp punch biopsies were taken from alopecia areata patients. Reverse transcribed after extraction, RNA yielded cDNA as the sequencing template. Measured with immunoSEQ multiplex PCR; TCRdb has only the in-frame clones, and not every one. The sample lists roughly 8,000 clones, 70% to 85% occurring once. The specimen sequenced was CD4+ Tregs sorted from blood. This TCR was recovered from a human donor with alopecia areata. This chain links TRBV5-1 with TRBJ2-1; 7 bases are shared with TRBD2. The CDR3 DNA sequence: TGCGCCAGCAGCCGGGGACTATTATTAGACAATGAGCAGTTCTTC. Translating it yields CASSRGLLLDNEQFF.